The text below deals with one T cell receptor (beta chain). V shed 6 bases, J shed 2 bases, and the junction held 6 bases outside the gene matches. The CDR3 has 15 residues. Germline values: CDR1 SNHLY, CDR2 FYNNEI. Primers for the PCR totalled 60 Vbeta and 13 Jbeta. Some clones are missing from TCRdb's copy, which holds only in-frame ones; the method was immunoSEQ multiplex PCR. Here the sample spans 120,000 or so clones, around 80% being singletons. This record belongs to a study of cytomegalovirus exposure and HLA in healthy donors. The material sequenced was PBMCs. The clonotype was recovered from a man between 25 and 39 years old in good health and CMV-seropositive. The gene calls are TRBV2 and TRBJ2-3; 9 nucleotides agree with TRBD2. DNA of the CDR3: TGTGCCAGCAGGGAGAGACTAGCGGCCACAGATACGCAGTATTTT. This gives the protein CASRERLAATDTQYF.